This T cell receptor beta chain was profiled in a study of T cell responses to AZD1222 COVID-19 vaccine. Study-wide results and limits: Sampling captured repertoires only after the peak T cell response.

This clone was picked up a small number of times. What it binds is unknown. The method was immunoSEQ multiplex PCR; TCRdb's version includes in-frame clones alone and lacks a portion of them. The sample lists 90,000 to 100,000 clones, around 90% occurring once. The CDR3 covers 13 residues. Between the trimmed V and J ends, which lost 8 bases and 0 bases, there was a span of 9 bases. Germline values: CDR1 KGHDR, CDR2 SFDVKD. The sequence derives from an adult in good health. The source was peripheral blood, collected on day 0 of AZD1222 vaccination. The chain links TRBV24-1 to TRBJ1-1; the D gene is possibly TRBD1 (6 bases). The CDR3 sequence: CATKDSMNTEAFF. DNA for the CDR3: TGTGCCACCAAGGACAGCATGAACACTGAAGCTTTCTTT.